The 10 T cell receptor beta chains listed next were all sequenced from one sample in a study of T cells in Graves' hyperthyroidism and ophthalmopathy. Amplified TCR beta CDR3 regions came from RNA transcripts. When the TCR CDR3 underwent first-round RT-PCR, the HTBI primer set was used. TCRdb passed the multiplex PCR reads through MiXCR, listing each CDR3 protein once. The repertoire holds some 580,000 distinct CDR3 sequences, approximately 15% seen once, with roughly 3.3% in the top ten. The specimen sequenced was blood. All receptors derive from a woman in her thirties or forties with Graves' ophthalmopathy.

The rearrangement links TRBV18 to TRBJ1-1; TRBD1 matches 9 bases. Germline CDR1 and CDR2: KGHSH and LQKENI. The CDR3 is 16 residues long. Germline trimming cut 1 base from V and 1 base from J; bases unmatched to any gene: 4. CDR3 DNA: TGTGCCAGCTCACCACGCGGGACAGGGCAGAACACTGAAGCTTTCTTT. This translates into CASSPRGTGQNTEAFF.

Concerning this clonotype itself: A much larger clone sits a single nucleotide away, making a read error possible. This sequence joins TRBV10-2 and TRBJ2-7, with D perhaps matching TRBD1 (5 bases). The CDR3 sequence is 15 residues long. V was clipped by 4 bases and J by 2 bases, with 15 bases between them. The germline gives CDR1 WSHSY, CDR2 SAAADI. CDR3 sequence reads: CASSGAGGHTYEQYF. The DNA of the CDR3 is TGCGCCAGCAGTGGGGCTGGCGGACATACCTACGAGCAGTACTTC.

This clonotype showed up many times. The chain uses TRBV12-3 or TRBV12-4 and TRBJ2-7; 7 bases agree with TRBD1. The CDR3 is made up of 15 amino acids. Losses at the gene ends were 5 bases for V and 0 bases for J; bases not matched to a gene: 7. The CDR3 DNA follows: TGTGCCAGCAGTGGGGGACAGATATCCTCCTACGAGCAGTACTTC. This sequence encodes CASSGGQISSYEQYF.

This clonotype was seen ten or more times. The chain links TRBV6-1 to TRBJ1-1; D gene ambiguous. V was clipped by 5 bases and J by 0 bases, with 10 bases between them. Germline CDR1 and CDR2: MNHNS and SASEGT. The CDR3 spans 14 residues. The CDR3 loop is CASSPDHMNTEAFF. Written as DNA, the CDR3 is TGTGCCAGCAGTCCGGACCACATGAACACTGAAGCTTTCTTT.

The rearrangement links TRBV6-1 to TRBJ2-1; 7 nucleotides line up with TRBD2. The germline CDR1 and CDR2 sequences are MNHNS and SASEGT. The trim removed 2 bases at V and 7 bases at J, leaving 8 bases unmatched. The CDR3 has 15 residues. The CDR3 DNA is TGTGCCAGCAGTGAAATGGCTAGCGGAAAAAATGAGCAGTTCTTC. Its translation is CASSEMASGKNEQFF.

V is TRBV5-1 and J is TRBJ2-1, with D perhaps matching TRBD1 (6 bases). The assigned J gene may be wrong: the sequence end matches TRBJ2-7 better. CDR3 length: 15 residues. Per germline, CDR1 SGHRS and CDR2 YFSETQ. The CDR3 sequence: CASRVKAGAYNEQYF. The CDR3 coding sequence is TGCGCCAGCAGGGTGAAGGCAGGGGCCTACAATGAGCAGTACTTC.

This clonotype was observed a handful of times. This chain uses TRBV10-3 with TRBJ2-3; maybe TRBD2 (7 bases). CDR3 length: 18 residues. Trimming pared 6 bases from V and 4 bases from J, leaving 26 bases between. Germline V gene sequence: CDR1 ENHRY, CDR2 SYGVKD. CDR3 coding DNA: TGTGCCATCAGCGCAGGTGCCGGGGGGCTAGCAGCGGCAGATACGCAGTATTTT. Amino acids: CAISAGAGGLAAADTQYF.

The chain carries TRBV6-1 and TRBJ1-4; the D is unclear. CDR3 length: 17 residues. The germline V and J ends were trimmed by 5 bases and 6 bases, with 22 bases remaining between them. Germline values: CDR1 MNHNS, CDR2 SASEGT. This CDR3 is CASSSGGVVVRDEKLFF. The CDR3 DNA reads as TGTGCCAGCAGTTCGGGCGGTGTTGTGGTGAGGGATGAAAAACTGTTTTTT.

This clonotype was counted ten times or more. The chain recombines TRBV11-2 with TRBJ2-3; perhaps TRBD1 as D (6 bases). This CDR3 region has 18 residues. The germline V and J ends were trimmed by 3 bases and 0 bases, with 19 bases remaining between them. Germline loops: CDR1 SGHAT, CDR2 FQNNGV. DNA for the CDR3: TGTGCCAGCAGCTTCATGACCGCTGGGACACCTAGCACAGATACGCAGTATTTT. Encoded protein: CASSFMTAGTPSTDTQYF.

The sample holds many counts of this clonotype. The rearrangement uses TRBV3-1 and TRBJ1-6; 8 bases are shared with TRBD1. V shed 4 bases, J shed 7 bases, and the junction held 9 bases outside the gene matches. The CDR3 loop spans 16 amino acids. The germline gives CDR1 LGHDT, CDR2 YNNKEL (reference sequence). The CDR3 DNA follows: TGTGCCAGCAGCCCATTGACAGGGGCTGGGAATTCACCCCTCCACTTT. Translated, it gives CASSPLTGAGNSPLHF.